Below, 15 T cell receptor beta chains from the same sample are listed, as sequenced in a study of T cells in Graves' hyperthyroidism and ophthalmopathy. TCR beta CDR3 region amplification was performed from RNA transcripts. TCR CDR3 regions were first amplified by RT-PCR with HTBI primers. One entry per CDR3 protein results from TCRdb running MiXCR on the multiplex PCR reads. Altogether about 640,000 distinct CDR3 sequences are present, around 15% being singletons, with the ten largest covering around 13%. Input material: blood. The receptors were sampled from a woman aged 45-60 years with Graves' ophthalmopathy.

This clonotype turned up a few times. The chain recombines TRBV20-1 with TRBJ1-3; D uncertain. V shed 1 base and J shed 0 bases, with 4 bases lying between them. CDR1 is DFQATT, CDR2 SNEGSKA, per germline (reference sequence). The CDR3 extends over 13 amino acids. The CDR3 is CSARGLSGNTIYF. The CDR3, as DNA: TGCAGTGCTAGAGGTCTCTCTGGAAACACCATATATTTT.

In its sample, this clonotype was seen many times. The rearrangement links TRBV29-1 to TRBJ2-1, with D uncertain. The CDR3 covers 13 residues. V was cut by 8 bases and J by 7 bases, with 18 bases left in between. In germline, CDR1 is SQVTM, CDR2 ANQGSEA. The CDR3 sequence is CSTWQAAENEQFF. The CDR3 region has the DNA TGCAGCACCTGGCAGGCGGCGGAAAATGAGCAGTTCTTC.

This clonotype has ten or more counts. CDR3: CSVGGLAGSRELFF. The CDR3 region has the DNA TGCAGCGTTGGGGGACTAGCGGGAAGTCGAGAGCTGTTTTTT. The chain is built from TRBV29-1 and TRBJ2-2, with 13 positions matching TRBD2. V gave up 4 bases and J gave up 11 bases; unmatched junction bases: 7. Germline V gene data show CDR1 as SQVTM and CDR2 as ANQGSEA. This CDR3 comprises 14 residues.

Ten or more counts support this clonotype. The chain's CDR3 is CASSLWASGSTDTQYF. DNA of the CDR3: TGTGCCAGCAGCTTGTGGGCTAGCGGGAGCACAGATACGCAGTATTTT. The gene calls are TRBV5-8 and TRBJ2-3; 8 positions agree with TRBD2. The germline V gene encodes CDR1 SGHTS and CDR2 YDEGEE. The CDR3 is 16 residues long. J lost 0 bases, V lost 1 base, and 4 bases had no gene match. Using reference TRBV5-8 and TRBJ2-3 for the parts outside the CDR3, the full variable domain is EAGVTQSPTHLIKTRGQQATLRCSPISGHTSVYWYQQALGLGLQFLLWYDEGEERNRGNFPPRFSGRQFPNYSSELNVNALELEDSALYLCASSLWASGSTDTQYFGPGTRLTVL.

In this sample, this clonotype turned up a few times. This chain connects TRBV12-3 or TRBV12-4 to TRBJ2-2; 12 bases map to TRBD2. The J segment lost 8 bases and the V segment lost 6 bases, leaving 7 bases of the junction unmatched. This CDR3 spans 15 amino acids. The CDR3, as DNA: TGTGCCAGCAGGCTAGCGGGAGGGCCCTTTGGGGAGCTGTTTTTT. The encoded protein is CASRLAGGPFGELFF.

J is TRBJ2-2 and V is TRBV7-3, with 8 bases lining up with TRBD2. V lost 8 bases to trimming and J lost 2 bases; unmatched junction nucleotides: 7. The CDR3 totals 15 residues. CDR1 is SGHTA, CDR2 FQGTGA, per germline. CDR3 residues: CASGGSGTNTGELFF. CDR3 nucleotide sequence: TGTGCCAGCGGAGGTAGCGGGACCAACACCGGGGAGCTGTTTTTT.

This clonotype was counted at least ten times. The rearrangement uses TRBV28 and TRBJ1-5; D possibly corresponds to TRBD1 (6 bases). The CDR3 is 15 residues long. V lost 0 bases and J 2 bases, leaving 8 bases between the germline ends. The germline V gene encodes CDR1 MDHEN and CDR2 SYDVKM. The CDR3 loop is CASSLWAGGNQPQHF. The CDR3 bases are TGTGCCAGCAGTTTATGGGCAGGGGGCAATCAGCCCCAGCATTTT.

This clonotype was counted at least ten times. V usage is TRBV3-1 and J usage is TRBJ2-1; 12 nucleotides align to TRBD2. This CDR3 is 16 amino acids long. Germline-derived CDR1 and CDR2 are LGHDT and YNNKEL (reference sequence). J was trimmed by 6 bases and V by 1 base; bases with no gene match: 4. In DNA form, the CDR3 reads TGTGCCAGCAGCCAAGGACTAGCGGGAGATGTCAATGAGCAGTTCTTC. This codes for CASSQGLAGDVNEQFF.

Comment on this clonotype: The junction does not match germline at one end; this may be a read error. The genes are TRBV20-1 and TRBJ2-2; TRBD1 matches at 10 bases. The CDR3 has 14 residues. Germline values: CDR1 DFQATT, CDR2 SNEGSKA (reference sequence). CDR3 sequence: CSARDRGRAGELFF. CDR3 coding DNA: TGCAGTGCCAGAGACAGGGGGCGGGCCGGGGAGCTGTTTTTT.

J is TRBJ2-1 and V is TRBV13; 10 bases fit TRBD2. The ends lost 6 bases at V and 10 bases at J; junction bases unmatched: 9. This CDR3 comprises 14 residues. The germline V gene has CDR1 PRHDT and CDR2 FYEKMQ (reference sequence). The CDR3 sequence: CASSALAGAKEQFF. The CDR3 DNA reads TGTGCCAGCAGTGCCCTAGCGGGAGCAAAGGAGCAGTTCTTC.

This clonotype was observed many times. The V call is TRBV11-2, the J call TRBJ1-3; D possibly corresponds to TRBD1 (6 bases). The CDR3 length is 16 residues. Trimming took 2 bases from V and 0 from J, leaving 11 bases between them. From germline, CDR1 is SGHAT and CDR2 FQNNGV. The CDR3 DNA reads TGTGCCAGCAGCTTAAACAGGGCTCCCTCTGGAAACACCATATATTTT. Residues: CASSLNRAPSGNTIYF.

The rearrangement uses TRBV5-1 and TRBJ2-7, with 12 nucleotides matching TRBD2. CDR3 size: 17 residues. V shed 4 bases, J shed 2 bases, and the junction held 10 bases outside the gene matches. CDR1 and CDR2 (germline): SGHRS, YFSETQ. The CDR3 is CASSLRTSGDWAYEQYF. The DNA of the CDR3 is TGCGCCAGCAGCCTTAGGACTAGCGGGGATTGGGCCTACGAGCAGTACTTC. Supplemented by reference TRBV5-1 and TRBJ2-7, the full variable domain reads KAGVTQTPRYLIKTRGQQVTLSCSPISGHRSVSWYQQTPGQGLQFLFEYFSETQRNKGNFPGRFSGRQFSNSRSEMNVSTLELGDSALYLCASSLRTSGDWAYEQYFGPGTRLTVT.

This clonotype was observed at least ten times. V is TRBV5-1 and J is TRBJ2-3; 7 nucleotides match TRBD1. The CDR3 consists of 16 residues. J lost 4 bases, V lost 2 bases, and 10 bases had no gene match. Per germline, CDR1 SGHRS and CDR2 YFSETQ. The CDR3 region is CASSLTSTGPADTQYF. The CDR3 bases are TGCGCCAGCAGCTTAACTTCGACAGGGCCGGCAGATACGCAGTATTTT.

This clonotype was picked up a small number of times. A much larger clone differs by one base, so this may be a read error. The rearrangement links TRBV20-1 to TRBJ2-7; 8 bases are a match to TRBD2. V was clipped by 1 base and J by 0 bases; unmatched bases: 8. Germline CDR1 DFQATT, CDR2 SNEGSKA (reference sequence). The CDR3 totals 16 residues. Written as DNA, the CDR3 is TGCAGTGCTAGAGTGACTAGCGAGAGGCACTCCTACGAGCAGTACTTC. Translated, it gives CSARVTSERHSYEQYF.

In this sample, this clonotype turned up a few times. This chain links TRBV6-1 with TRBJ2-1, with 13 bases identical to TRBD2. CDR3 length equals 15 residues. Germline lookup yields CDR1 MNHNS and CDR2 SASEGT. The V and J ends lost 4 bases and 6 bases, in that order; junction bases with no gene match: 3. Here the CDR3 reads CASSAGLAGFNEQFF. The DNA of the CDR3 is TGTGCCAGCAGTGCGGGACTAGCGGGATTCAATGAGCAGTTCTTC.